This is a list of T cell receptor beta chains from one sample in a study of T cell responses to AZD1222 COVID-19 vaccine. Here immunoSEQ multiplex PCR was the method, and the copy in TCRdb shows in-frame clones only, minus some. The table lists some 81,000 clones, about 93% of them singletons. Source: peripheral blood, taken 28 days after the second AZD1222 dose. These receptors were collected from an adult who received the AZD1222 COVID-19 vaccine. Each CDR3 is given with its conserved first and last residue. The order of the fields is J gene, V gene, CDR3 protein.

J gene: TRBJ1-3; V gene: TRBV19; CDR3 protein: CASSRTAGNTIYF
J gene: TRBJ2-1; V gene: TRBV11-3; CDR3 protein: CASSLGRSGYEQFF
J gene: TRBJ2-2; V gene: TRBV3-1/TRBV3-2; CDR3 protein: CASTKRARTGPTGELFF
J gene: TRBJ1-6; V gene: TRBV11-2; CDR3 protein: CASSLSGQGVSPLHF
J gene: TRBJ2-2; V gene: TRBV19; CDR3 protein: CASSGTGFSGELFF
J gene: TRBJ1-1; V gene: TRBV29-1; CDR3 protein: CSVAEMTGGTEAFF
J gene: TRBJ1-3; V gene: TRBV9; CDR3 protein: CASSVDLSSGNTIYF
J gene: TRBJ1-5; V gene: TRBV19; CDR3 protein: CASSKETGGSNQPQHF
J gene: TRBJ1-1; V gene: TRBV5-1; CDR3 protein: CASSSVGGTEAFF
J gene: TRBJ2-3; V gene: TRBV29-1; CDR3 protein: CSAGVADTQYF
J gene: TRBJ2-5; V gene: TRBV23-1; CDR3 protein: CASSTFPYGGGAETQYF
J gene: TRBJ1-2; V gene: TRBV7-9; CDR3 protein: CASSFPQGGDYGYTF
J gene: TRBJ2-1; V gene: TRBV9; CDR3 protein: CASSALFTSGGADEQFF
J gene: TRBJ1-6; V gene: TRBV2; CDR3 protein: CASSETDWQNSPLHF
J gene: TRBJ1-4; V gene: TRBV6-5; CDR3 protein: CASSYSGRVEEKLFF
J gene: TRBJ2-2; V gene: TRBV18; CDR3 protein: CASSPDTVSYTGELFF
J gene: TRBJ1-6; V gene: TRBV14; CDR3 protein: CASRSGDYNSPLHF